This passage covers 13 T cell receptor beta chains from one sample sequenced in a study of cytomegalovirus exposure and HLA in healthy donors. Both 60 Vbeta primers and 13 Jbeta primers went into the PCR. The method was immunoSEQ multiplex PCR; TCRdb's version includes in-frame clones alone and lacks a portion of them. The data show 200,000 or so clones, 82% seen once. Sequencing was performed on PBMCs. The receptors were gathered from a boy aged 2-9 years in good health and CMV-seronegative.

The rearrangement links TRBV29-1 to TRBJ1-1, with D possibly TRBD1 on 5 matching bases. This CDR3 is 12 amino acids long. Trimming removed 1 base at V and 10 bases at J, with 13 bases between. Germline loops: CDR1 SQVTM, CDR2 ANQGSEA. CDR3 sequence: CSVEGGGYGAFF. CDR3 in DNA: TGCAGCGTTGAAGGGGGGGGGTACGGAGCTTTCTTT. The full variable domain, with the rest looked up from reference TRBV29-1 and TRBJ1-1, is SAVISQKPSRDICQRGTSLTIQCQVDSQVTMMFWYRQQPGQSLTLIATANQGSEATYESGFVIDKFPISRPNLTFSTLTVSNMSPEDSSIYLCSVEGGGYGAFFGQGTRLTVV.

The V and J genes are TRBV5-4 and TRBJ2-5; 12 bases line up with TRBD2. TRBJ2-7 explains the end of the DNA better; the J call may be wrong. Germline V gives CDR1 SGHNT, CDR2 YYREEE (reference sequence). The CDR3 covers 16 residues. The CDR3 DNA reads TGTGCCAGCTCGACGCGACTAGCGGGGGAGGCCTACGAGCAGTACTTC. It is translated as CASSTRLAGEAYEQYF.

V is TRBV19 and J is TRBJ1-2; TRBD1 is a possible D gene (6 bases). In germline, CDR1 is LNHDA, CDR2 SQIVND (reference sequence). Trimming left V 3 bases short and J 6 bases short, with 8 bases between. This CDR3 spans 12 amino acids. Here the CDR3 reads CASSIEGDGYTF. CDR3 nucleotide sequence: TGTGCCAGTAGTATTGAGGGGGATGGCTACACCTTC.

V gene TRBV30 combines with J gene TRBJ1-6; D not resolved. Per germline, CDR1 GTSNPN and CDR2 SVGIG (reference sequence). The CDR3 runs 14 residues. Trimming removed 5 bases from V and 7 bases from J, with 15 bases in between. The CDR3 sequence is CAWAGSIGNSPLHF. Written as DNA, the CDR3 is TGTGCCTGGGCAGGATCCATTGGAAATTCACCCCTCCACTTT.

The chain is built from TRBV13 and TRBJ2-3, with 10 bases lining up with TRBD2. This CDR3 spans 18 amino acids. CDR1 and CDR2 (germline): PRHDT, FYEKMQ (reference sequence). V shed 5 bases, J shed 6 bases, and the junction held 17 bases outside the gene matches. Written as DNA, the CDR3 is TGTGCCAGCAGCATCCTGGGACTAGCGTTAGGAGGGTTGGATACGCAGTATTTT. Translated: CASSILGLALGGLDTQYF.

This rearrangement joins TRBV5-4 to TRBJ2-2; 9 bases fit TRBD1. CDR1 is SGHNT and CDR2 is YYREEE in the germline V gene (reference sequence). CDR3 size: 17 residues. After removal of 0 bases from V and 5 bases from J, the junction contained 8 bases not matched to a gene. The CDR3 loop is CASSLGPGQGGTGELFF. CDR3 bases: TGTGCCAGCAGCTTGGGACCGGGACAGGGAGGTACCGGGGAGCTGTTTTTT.

The genes are TRBV15 and TRBJ2-5; D perhaps matches TRBD2 (6 bases). The CDR3 has 16 amino acids. The germline CDR1 and CDR2 sequences are LNHNV and YYDKDF (reference sequence). V was shortened by 1 base and J by 1 base, with 13 bases between the two germline ends. CDR3 coding DNA: TGTGCCACCAGCAGAGGTGGAGGGCCCTCCCAAGAGACCCAGTACTTC. This gives the protein CATSRGGGPSQETQYF.

This chain joins TRBV6-6 and TRBJ1-1; no clear D. The ends were cut back, 0 bases at V and 8 bases at J, with 4 bases in the middle. CDR1 is MNHNY, CDR2 SVGAGI, per germline (reference sequence). This CDR3 spans 11 amino acids. The CDR3, as DNA: TGTGCCAGCAGTTACTCCTCGGAAGCTTTCTTT. Translation gives CASSYSSEAFF.

The chain combines TRBV4-1 with TRBJ2-7; 7 bases are a match to TRBD1. This CDR3 spans 13 amino acids. After removal of 5 bases from V and 3 bases from J, the junction contained 4 bases not matched to a gene. Per the germline V gene, CDR1 is MGHRA and CDR2 is YSYEKL. The chain's CDR3 is CASSSGQDYEQYF. As DNA, the CDR3 is TGCGCCAGCAGCTCCGGACAGGACTACGAGCAGTACTTC.

The chain has TRBV5-5 and TRBJ2-7, with D tentatively TRBD1 (7 bases). The CDR3 covers 16 residues. Germline V gene sequence: CDR1 SGHKS, CDR2 YYEKEE (reference sequence). Trimming left V 0 bases short and J 4 bases short, with 17 bases between. CDR3 DNA sequence: TGTGCCAGCAGCTTGGAGGGGGGCAGGGGGTTATACGAGCAGTACTTC. This codes for CASSLEGGRGLYEQYF.

Only one count was recorded for this clone. The CDR3: CASSPETGVWDTQYF. Here the CDR3 DNA reads TGTGCCAGCAGCCCCGAGACAGGCGTCTGGGATACGCAGTATTTT. The rearrangement joins TRBV14 to TRBJ2-3, with D tentatively TRBD1 (6 bases). The CDR3 is 15 amino acids. V dropped 4 bases and J dropped 6 bases, with 17 bases sitting between them. Germline V gene sequence: CDR1 SGHDN, CDR2 FVKESK.

The J gene is TRBJ1-3, the V gene TRBV6-1, with 7 bases aligning to TRBD1. V shed 6 bases, J shed 8 bases, and the junction held 10 bases outside the gene matches. Per the germline V gene, CDR1 is MNHNS and CDR2 is SASEGT. The CDR3 has 14 amino acids. In DNA form, the CDR3 reads TGTGCCAGCAGGGCACAGGGGAACGAAGACACCATATATTTT. This encodes CASRAQGNEDTIYF.

The V call is TRBV5-3, the J call TRBJ1-2; D remains unclear. TRBV5-3 is placed among ORFs of uncertain function. V was cut by 0 bases and J by 1 base, with 4 bases left in between. CDR3 length equals 13 residues. The CDR3 nucleotides read TGTGCCAGAAGCTTGGAATATAACTATGGCTACACCTTC. Amino acids: CARSLEYNYGYTF.